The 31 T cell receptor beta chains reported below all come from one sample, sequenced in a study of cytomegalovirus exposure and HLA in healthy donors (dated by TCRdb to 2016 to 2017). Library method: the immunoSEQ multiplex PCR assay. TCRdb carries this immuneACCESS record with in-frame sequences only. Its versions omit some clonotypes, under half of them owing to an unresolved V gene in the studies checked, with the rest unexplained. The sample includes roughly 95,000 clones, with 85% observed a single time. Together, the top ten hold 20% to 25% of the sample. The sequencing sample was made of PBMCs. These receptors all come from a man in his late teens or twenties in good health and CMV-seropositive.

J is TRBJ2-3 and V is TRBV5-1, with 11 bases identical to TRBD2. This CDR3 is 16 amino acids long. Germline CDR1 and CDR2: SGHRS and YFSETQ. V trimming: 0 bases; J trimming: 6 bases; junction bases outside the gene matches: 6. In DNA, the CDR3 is TGCGCCAGCAGCTTGGAACTAGCGGGAGTATCGGATACGCAGTATTTT. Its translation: CASSLELAGVSDTQYF.

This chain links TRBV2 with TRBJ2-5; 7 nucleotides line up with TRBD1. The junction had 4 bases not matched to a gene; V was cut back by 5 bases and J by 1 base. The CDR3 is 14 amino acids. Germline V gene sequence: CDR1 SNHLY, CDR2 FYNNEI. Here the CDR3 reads CASSRQGFQETQYF. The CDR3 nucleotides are TGTGCCAGCAGTAGACAGGGTTTCCAAGAGACCCAGTACTTC.

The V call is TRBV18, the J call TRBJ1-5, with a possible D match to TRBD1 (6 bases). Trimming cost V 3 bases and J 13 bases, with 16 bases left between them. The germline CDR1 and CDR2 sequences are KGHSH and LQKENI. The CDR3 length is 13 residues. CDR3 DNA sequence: TGTGCCAGCTCACCGGGACAAACAGACCCACAGCATTTT. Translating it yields CASSPGQTDPQHF.

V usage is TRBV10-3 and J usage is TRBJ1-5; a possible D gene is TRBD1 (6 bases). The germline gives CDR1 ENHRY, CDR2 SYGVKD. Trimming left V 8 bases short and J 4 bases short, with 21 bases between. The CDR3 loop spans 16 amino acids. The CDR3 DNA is TGTGCCATCCCGAGGTCAGGGGAGGGGAAAAATCAGCCCCAGCATTTT. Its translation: CAIPRSGEGKNQPQHF.

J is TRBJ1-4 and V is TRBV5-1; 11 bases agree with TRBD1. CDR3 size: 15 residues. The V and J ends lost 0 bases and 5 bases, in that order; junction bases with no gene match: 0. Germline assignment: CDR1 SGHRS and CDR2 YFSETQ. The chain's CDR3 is CASSLGDRGNEKLFF. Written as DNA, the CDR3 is TGCGCCAGCAGCTTGGGGGACAGGGGGAATGAAAAACTGTTTTTT.

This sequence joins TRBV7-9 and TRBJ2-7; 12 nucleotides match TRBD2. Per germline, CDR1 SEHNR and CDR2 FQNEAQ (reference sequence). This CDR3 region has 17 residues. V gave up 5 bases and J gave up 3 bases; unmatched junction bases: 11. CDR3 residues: CASSHGGLAGFLYEQYF. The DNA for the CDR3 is TGTGCCAGCAGCCACGGCGGACTAGCGGGATTCCTCTACGAGCAGTACTTC.

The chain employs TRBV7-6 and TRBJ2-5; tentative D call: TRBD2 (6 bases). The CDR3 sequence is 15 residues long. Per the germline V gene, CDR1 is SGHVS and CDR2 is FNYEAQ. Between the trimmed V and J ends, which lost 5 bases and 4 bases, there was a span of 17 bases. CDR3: CASSKDGSLTETQYF. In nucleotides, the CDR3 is TGTGCCAGCAGCAAAGACGGGAGTCTAACAGAGACCCAGTACTTC.

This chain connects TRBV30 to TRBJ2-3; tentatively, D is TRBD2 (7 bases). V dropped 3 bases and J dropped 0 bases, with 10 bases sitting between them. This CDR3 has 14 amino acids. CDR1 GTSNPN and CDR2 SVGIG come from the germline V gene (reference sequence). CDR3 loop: CAWRRGGSTDTQYF. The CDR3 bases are TGTGCCTGGAGGAGGGGGGGAAGCACAGATACGCAGTATTTT. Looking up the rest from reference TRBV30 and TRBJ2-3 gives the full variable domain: SQTIHQWPATLVQPVGSPLSLECTVEGTSNPNLYWYRQAAGRGLQLLFYSVGIGQISSEVPQNLSASRPQDRQFILSSKKLLLSDSGFYLCAWRRGGSTDTQYFGPGTRLTVL.

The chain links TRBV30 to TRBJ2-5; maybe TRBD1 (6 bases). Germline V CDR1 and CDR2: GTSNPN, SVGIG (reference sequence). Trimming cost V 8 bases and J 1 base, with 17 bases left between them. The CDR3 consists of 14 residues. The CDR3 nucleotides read TGTGCCGGGACACGGGACATCATCCAAGAGACCCAGTACTTC. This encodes CAGTRDIIQETQYF.

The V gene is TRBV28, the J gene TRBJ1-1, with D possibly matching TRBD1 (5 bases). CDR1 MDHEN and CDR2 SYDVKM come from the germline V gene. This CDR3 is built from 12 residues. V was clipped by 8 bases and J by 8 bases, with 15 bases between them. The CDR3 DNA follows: TGTGCCAGCCAGGGTGTTAGTGGGGAAGCTTTCTTT. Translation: CASQGVSGEAFF.

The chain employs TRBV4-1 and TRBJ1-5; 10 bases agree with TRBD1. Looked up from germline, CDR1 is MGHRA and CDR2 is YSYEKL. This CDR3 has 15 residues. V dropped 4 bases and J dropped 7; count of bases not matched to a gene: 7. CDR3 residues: CASSLVDRGLQPQHF. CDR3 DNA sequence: TGCGCCAGCAGCCTAGTAGACAGGGGGCTCCAGCCCCAGCATTTT.

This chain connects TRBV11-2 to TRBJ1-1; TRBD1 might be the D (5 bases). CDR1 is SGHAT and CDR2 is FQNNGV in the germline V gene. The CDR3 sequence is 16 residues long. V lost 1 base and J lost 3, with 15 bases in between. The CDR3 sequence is CASSLVPGRIDTEAFF. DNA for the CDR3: TGTGCCAGCAGCTTAGTGCCAGGGCGGATTGACACTGAAGCTTTCTTT.

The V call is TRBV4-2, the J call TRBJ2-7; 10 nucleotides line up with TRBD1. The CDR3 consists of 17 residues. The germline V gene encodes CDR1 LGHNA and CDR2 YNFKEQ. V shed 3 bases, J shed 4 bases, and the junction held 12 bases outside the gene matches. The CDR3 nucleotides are TGTGCCAGCAGCCACGCAGGACCCGGGACAGGGGTTTACGAGCAGTACTTC. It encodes CASSHAGPGTGVYEQYF.

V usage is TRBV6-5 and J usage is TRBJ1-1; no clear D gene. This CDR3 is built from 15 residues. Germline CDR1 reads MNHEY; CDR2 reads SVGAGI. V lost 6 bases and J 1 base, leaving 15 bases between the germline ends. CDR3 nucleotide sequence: TGTGCCAGCAGGGTCAACCGGGAGAGGAACACTGAAGCTTTCTTT. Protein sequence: CASRVNRERNTEAFF.

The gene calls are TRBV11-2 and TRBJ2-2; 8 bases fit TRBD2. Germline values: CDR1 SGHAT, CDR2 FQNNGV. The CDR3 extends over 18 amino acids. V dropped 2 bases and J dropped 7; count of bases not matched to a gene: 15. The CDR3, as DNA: TGTGCCAGCAGCTTATTGGGTTTCCCGGGAGGGCGGAGCGGGGAGCTGTTTTTT. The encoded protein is CASSLLGFPGGRSGELFF.

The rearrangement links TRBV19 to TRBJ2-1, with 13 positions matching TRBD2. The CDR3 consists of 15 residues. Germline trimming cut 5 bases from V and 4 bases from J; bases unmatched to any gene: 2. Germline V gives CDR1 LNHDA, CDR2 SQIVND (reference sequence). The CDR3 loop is CASSRTSGGYNEQFF. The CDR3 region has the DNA TGTGCCAGTAGTCGGACTAGCGGGGGATACAATGAGCAGTTCTTC.

In nucleotides, the CDR3 is TGTGCCAGCAGCTTCGACAGGGGGCTAGCCAAGACTGAAGCTTTCTTT. Encoded protein: CASSFDRGLAKTEAFF. The chain combines TRBV13 with TRBJ1-1; 10 positions match TRBD1. This CDR3 is built from 16 residues. Trimming at V came to 3 bases and at J to 5 bases, leaving 9 bases not matched to a gene. Germline V gene data show CDR1 as PRHDT and CDR2 as FYEKMQ (reference sequence).

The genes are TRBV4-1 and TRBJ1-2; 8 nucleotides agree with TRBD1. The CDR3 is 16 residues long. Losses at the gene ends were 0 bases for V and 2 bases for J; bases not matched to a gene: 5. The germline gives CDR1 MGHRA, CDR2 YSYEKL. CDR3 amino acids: CASSQDRTGLNYGYTF. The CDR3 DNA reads TGCGCCAGCAGCCAAGACAGGACAGGGCTAAACTATGGCTACACCTTC.

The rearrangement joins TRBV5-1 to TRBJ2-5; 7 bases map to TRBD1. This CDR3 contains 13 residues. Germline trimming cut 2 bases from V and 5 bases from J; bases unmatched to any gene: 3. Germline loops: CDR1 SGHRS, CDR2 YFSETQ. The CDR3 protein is CASSLQGSETQYF. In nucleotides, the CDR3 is TGCGCCAGCAGCTTACAGGGGTCGGAGACCCAGTACTTC.

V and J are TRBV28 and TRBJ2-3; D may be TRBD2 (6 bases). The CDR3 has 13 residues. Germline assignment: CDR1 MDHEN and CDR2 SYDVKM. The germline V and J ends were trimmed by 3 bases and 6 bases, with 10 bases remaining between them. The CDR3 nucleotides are TGTGCCAGCAGTTTTAGCGGTCCCGATACGCAGTATTTT. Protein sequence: CASSFSGPDTQYF.

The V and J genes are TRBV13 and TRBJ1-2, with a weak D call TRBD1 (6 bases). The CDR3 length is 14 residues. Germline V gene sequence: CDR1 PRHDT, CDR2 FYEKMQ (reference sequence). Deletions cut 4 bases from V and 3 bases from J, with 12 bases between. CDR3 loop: CASSYDRSDYGYTF. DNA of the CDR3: TGTGCCAGCAGCTACGACAGGTCGGACTATGGCTACACCTTC.

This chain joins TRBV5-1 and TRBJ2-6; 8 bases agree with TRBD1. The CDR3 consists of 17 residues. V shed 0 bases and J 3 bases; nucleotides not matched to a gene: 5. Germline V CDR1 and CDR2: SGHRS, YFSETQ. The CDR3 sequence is CASSLVQGADGANVLTF. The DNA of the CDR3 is TGCGCCAGCAGCTTGGTCCAGGGGGCGGATGGGGCCAACGTCCTGACTTTC.

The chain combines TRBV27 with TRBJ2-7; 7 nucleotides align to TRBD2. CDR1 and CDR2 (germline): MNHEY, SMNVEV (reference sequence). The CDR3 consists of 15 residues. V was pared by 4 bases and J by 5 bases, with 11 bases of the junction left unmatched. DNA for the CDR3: TGTGCCAGCAGTTCCGTATTCAGCGGGATGGACGAGCAGTACTTC. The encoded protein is CASSSVFSGMDEQYF.

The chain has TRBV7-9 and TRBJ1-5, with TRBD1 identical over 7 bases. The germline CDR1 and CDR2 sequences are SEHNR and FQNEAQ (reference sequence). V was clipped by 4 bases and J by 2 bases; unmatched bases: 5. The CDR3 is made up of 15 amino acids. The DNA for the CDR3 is TGTGCCAGCAGCTCGGACAGGTCTGGCAATCAGCCCCAGCATTTT. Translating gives CASSSDRSGNQPQHF.

The CDR3 is CASSLWGKNTGELFF. In DNA form, the CDR3 reads TGTGCCAGCAGTTTATGGGGCAAGAACACCGGGGAGCTGTTTTTT. V usage is TRBV28 and J usage is TRBJ2-2; D is ambiguous. Germline values: CDR1 MDHEN, CDR2 SYDVKM. Trimming shortened V by 0 bases and J by 1 base, and 6 bases separated the two germline ends. The CDR3 extends over 15 amino acids.

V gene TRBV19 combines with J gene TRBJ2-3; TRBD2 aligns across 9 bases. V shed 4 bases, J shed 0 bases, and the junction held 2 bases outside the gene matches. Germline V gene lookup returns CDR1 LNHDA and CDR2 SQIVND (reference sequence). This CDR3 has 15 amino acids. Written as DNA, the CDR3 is TGTGCCAGTAGTACGACTAGCGGAAGCACAGATACGCAGTATTTT. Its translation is CASSTTSGSTDTQYF.

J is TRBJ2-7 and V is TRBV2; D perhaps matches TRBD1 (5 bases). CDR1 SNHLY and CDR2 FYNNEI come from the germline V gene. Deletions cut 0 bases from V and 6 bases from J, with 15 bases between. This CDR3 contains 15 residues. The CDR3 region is CASSEAGPSRGEQYV. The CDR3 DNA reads TGTGCCAGCAGTGAAGCGGGGCCCAGCCGTGGCGAGCAGTACGTC.

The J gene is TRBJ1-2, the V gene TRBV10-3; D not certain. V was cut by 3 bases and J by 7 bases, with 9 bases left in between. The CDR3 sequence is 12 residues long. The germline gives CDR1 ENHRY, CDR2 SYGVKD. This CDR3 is CAISEEESGYTF. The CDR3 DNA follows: TGTGCCATCAGTGAAGAAGAGAGTGGCTACACCTTC.

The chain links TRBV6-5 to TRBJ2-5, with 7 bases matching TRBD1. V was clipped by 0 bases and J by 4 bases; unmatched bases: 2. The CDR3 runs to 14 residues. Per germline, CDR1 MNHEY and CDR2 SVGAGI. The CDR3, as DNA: TGTGCCAGCAGTTACTCGTCAGGGGGAGAGACCCAGTACTTC. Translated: CASSYSSGGETQYF.

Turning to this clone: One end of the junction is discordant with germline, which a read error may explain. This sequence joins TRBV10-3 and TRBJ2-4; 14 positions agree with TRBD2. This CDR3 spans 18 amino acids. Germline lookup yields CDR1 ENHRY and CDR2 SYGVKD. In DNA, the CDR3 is TGTGCCATCAGCGAGTTCCACCAGGGACTAGCGGGAGATAGCATTCAGTACTTC. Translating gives CAISEFHQGLAGDSIQYF.

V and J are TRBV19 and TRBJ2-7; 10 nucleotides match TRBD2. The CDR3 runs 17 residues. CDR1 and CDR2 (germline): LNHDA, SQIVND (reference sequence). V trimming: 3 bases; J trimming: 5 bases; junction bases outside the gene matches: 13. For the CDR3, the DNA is TGTGCCAGTAGTATTCCCTTTTCTAGCGGGAGTATAGACGAGCAGTACGTC. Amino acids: CASSIPFSSGSIDEQYV.